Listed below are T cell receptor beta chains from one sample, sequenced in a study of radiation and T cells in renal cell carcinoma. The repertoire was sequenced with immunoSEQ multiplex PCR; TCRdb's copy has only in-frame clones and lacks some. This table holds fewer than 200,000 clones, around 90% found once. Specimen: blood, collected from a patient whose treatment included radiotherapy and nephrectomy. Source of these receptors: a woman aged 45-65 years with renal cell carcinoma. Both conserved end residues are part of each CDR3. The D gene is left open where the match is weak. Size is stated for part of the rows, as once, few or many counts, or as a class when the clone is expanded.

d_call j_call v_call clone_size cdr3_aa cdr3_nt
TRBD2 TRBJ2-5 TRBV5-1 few CASSFYSGGDKTQYF TGCGCCAGCAGCTTCTATAGCGGGGGGGATAAGACCCAGTACTTC
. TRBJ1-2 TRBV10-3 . CAISGFDSPNYGYTF TGTGCCATCAGTGGCTTTGACAGCCCTAACTATGGCTACACCTTC
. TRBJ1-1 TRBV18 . CASSPLNPWEAFF TGTGCCAGCTCACCCTTAAATCCTTGGGAAGCTTTCTTT
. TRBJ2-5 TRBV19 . CASSMGPIQETQYF TGTGCCAGTAGTATGGGACCGATTCAGGAGACCCAGTACTTC
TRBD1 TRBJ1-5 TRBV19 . CASSLRWDRAQPQHF TGTGCCAGTAGTCTCCGATGGGACAGGGCTCAGCCCCAGCATTTT
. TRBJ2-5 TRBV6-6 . CASSRDRYQETQYF TGTGCCAGCAGCCGTGACAGGTACCAAGAGACCCAGTACTTC
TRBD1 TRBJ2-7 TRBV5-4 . CASSLTGTANSKYF TGTGCCAGCAGCTTGACCGGGACAGCTAATTCTAAGTACTTC
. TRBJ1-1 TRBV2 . CASSDRGGGNTEAFF TGTGCCAGCAGTGATAGAGGTGGGGGAAACACTGAAGCTTTCTTT
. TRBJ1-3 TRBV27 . CASSPRGEAGNTIYF TGTGCCAGCAGTCCGCGGGGGGAAGCTGGAAACACCATATATTTT
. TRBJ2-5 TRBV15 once CATSLGAETQYF TGTGCCACCAGCCTTGGAGCAGAGACCCAGTACTTC
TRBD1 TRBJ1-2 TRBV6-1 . CASSEAVEGAGLYLLRGYTF TGTGCCAGCAGTGAAGCGGTCGAGGGGGCGGGGTTGTATCTTTTACGTGGCTACACCTTC
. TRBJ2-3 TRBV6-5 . CASSPGTADTQYF TGTGCCAGCAGTCCTGGGACGGCTGATACGCAGTATTTT
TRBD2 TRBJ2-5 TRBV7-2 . CASSWASGGEETQYF TGTGCCAGCAGCTGGGCTAGCGGGGGGGAAGAGACCCAGTACTTC
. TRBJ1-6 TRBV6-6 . CASNKQALNSPLHF TGTGCCAGCAACAAACAGGCACTCAATTCACCCCTCCACTTT
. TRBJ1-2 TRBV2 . CASGRAGDYGYTF TGTGCCAGCGGTCGGGCAGGGGACTATGGCTACACCTTC
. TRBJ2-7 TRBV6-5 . CASSYSGRSTYEQYF TGTGCCAGCAGTTACTCGGGACGCTCGACCTACGAGCAGTACTTC
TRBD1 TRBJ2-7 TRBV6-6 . CASSYSRQGGSYEQYF TGTGCCAGCAGTTACTCGAGACAGGGTGGCTCCTACGAGCAGTACTTC
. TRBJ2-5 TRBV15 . CATSREGDQETQYF TGTGCCACCAGCAGAGAGGGGGACCAAGAGACCCAGTACTTC
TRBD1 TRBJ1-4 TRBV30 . CAWSHTPTGGVKLFF TGTGCCTGGAGTCACACCCCGACAGGGGGCGTCAAACTGTTTTTT
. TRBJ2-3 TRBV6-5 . CASGKLAGDTQYF TGTGCCAGCGGCAAGCTAGCCGGAGATACGCAGTATTTT
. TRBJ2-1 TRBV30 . CAWSVQTAGEGFF TGTGCCTGGAGTGTACAGACGGCAGGAGAGGGGTTCTTC
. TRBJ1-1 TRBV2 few CASRPNGTPNTEAFF TGTGCCAGCAGGCCAAACGGGACACCGAACACTGAAGCTTTCTTT
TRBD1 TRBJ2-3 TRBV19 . CASSIRGGQGGGGDTQYF TGTGCCAGTAGTATCAGGGGGGGACAGGGTGGCGGAGGTGATACGCAGTATTTT
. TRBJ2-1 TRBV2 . CASSEGSDNEQFF TGTGCCAGCAGTGAAGGAAGCGACAATGAGCAGTTCTTC
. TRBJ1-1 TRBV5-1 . CASKLGRGGIEAFF TGCGCCAGCAAATTGGGGCGCGGGGGGATTGAAGCTTTCTTT
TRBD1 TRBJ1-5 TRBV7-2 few CASSLVGGTGNQPQHF TGTGCCAGCAGCTTAGTAGGTGGGACAGGTAATCAGCCCCAGCATTTT
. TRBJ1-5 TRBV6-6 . CASSPWVGAESPQHF TGTGCCAGCAGCCCCTGGGTGGGGGCCGAATCGCCCCAGCATTTT
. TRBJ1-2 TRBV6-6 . CASSYQGGANYGYTF TGTGCCAGCAGTTACCAAGGGGGAGCTAACTATGGCTACACCTTC
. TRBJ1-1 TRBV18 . CASSPRNTEAFF TGTGCCAGCTCTCCAAGGAACACTGAAGCTTTCTTT
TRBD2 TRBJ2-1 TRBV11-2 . CASSPGLAGGNEQFF TGTGCCAGCAGCCCAGGACTAGCGGGGGGCAATGAGCAGTTCTTC
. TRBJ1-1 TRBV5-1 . CASSSQGSHTEAFF TGCGCCAGCAGCTCACAGGGTTCGCACACTGAAGCTTTCTTT
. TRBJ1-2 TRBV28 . CASSFWGGYTF TGTGCCAGCAGTTTTTGGGGAGGCTACACCTTC
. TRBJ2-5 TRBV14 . CASSRGTEETQYF TGTGCCAGCAGCCGTGGGACGGAGGAGACCCAGTACTTC
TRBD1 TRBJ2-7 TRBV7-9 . CASSLGQGLYEQYF TGTGCCAGCAGCTTAGGACAGGGGTTATACGAGCAGTACTTC
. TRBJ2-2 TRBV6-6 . CASSYSSQGNTGELFF TGTGCCAGCAGTTACTCGTCGCAGGGGAACACCGGGGAGCTGTTTTTT
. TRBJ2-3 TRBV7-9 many CASSLTEGTQYF TGTGCCAGCAGCTTGACTGAGGGTACGCAGTATTTT
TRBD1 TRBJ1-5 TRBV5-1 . CASSPGTGGWQPQHF TGCGCCAGCAGCCCTGGGACAGGGGGCTGGCAGCCCCAGCATTTT
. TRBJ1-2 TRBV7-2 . CASSLALRNWGYTF TGTGCCAGCAGCTTAGCGCTGCGGAATTGGGGCTACACCTTC
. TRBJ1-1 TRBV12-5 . CASASGLNTEAFF TGTGCTAGTGCCTCCGGTTTGAACACTGAAGCTTTCTTT
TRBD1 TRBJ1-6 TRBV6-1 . CAIQGMWNSPLHF TGTGCCATACAGGGGATGTGGAATTCACCCCTCCACTTT
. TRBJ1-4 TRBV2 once CASRPDGASNEKLFF TGTGCCAGCAGGCCTGACGGTGCATCTAATGAAAAACTGTTTTTT
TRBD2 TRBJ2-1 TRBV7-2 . CASRTSGDAYNEQFF TGTGCCAGCAGAACTAGCGGGGACGCCTACAATGAGCAGTTCTTC
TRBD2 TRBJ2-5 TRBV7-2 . CASSLLAGGPEETQYF TGTGCCAGCAGCCTCTTAGCGGGGGGGCCCGAAGAGACCCAGTACTTC
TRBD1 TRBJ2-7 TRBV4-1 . CASSQAPDRDEQYF TGCGCCAGCAGCCAAGCTCCAGACAGGGACGAGCAGTACTTC
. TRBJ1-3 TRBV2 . CASSVGRGNTIYF TGTGCCAGCAGTGTGGGTAGAGGAAACACCATATATTTT
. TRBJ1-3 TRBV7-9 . CASSLEFLSSGNTIYF TGTGCCAGCAGCTTAGAATTCCTGAGCTCTGGAAACACCATATATTTT
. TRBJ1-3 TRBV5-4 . CASSLAEGRSGNTIYF TGTGCCAGCAGCTTGGCGGAGGGCCGCTCTGGAAACACCATATATTTT
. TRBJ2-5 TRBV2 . CATDGGQETQYF TGTGCCACCGACGGGGGCCAAGAGACCCAGTACTTC
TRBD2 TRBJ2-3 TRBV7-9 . CASTRAAGGTDTQYF TGTGCCAGCACCCGTGCGGCGGGGGGCACAGATACGCAGTATTTT
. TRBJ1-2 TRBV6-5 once CASSQTGGLRYGYTF TGTGCCAGCAGTCAGACAGGTGGACTTCGCTATGGCTACACCTTC
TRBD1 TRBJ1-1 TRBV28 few CASSLWTGGQAFF TGTGCCAGCAGTTTGTGGACAGGGGGCCAAGCTTTCTTT
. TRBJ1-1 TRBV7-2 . CASSLDGYGTEAFF TGTGCCAGCAGCTTAGATGGCTATGGCACTGAAGCTTTCTTT
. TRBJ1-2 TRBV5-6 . CASSLGPLNTF TGTGCCAGCAGCTTGGGACCCCTAAACACCTTC
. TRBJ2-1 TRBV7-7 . CASSPPRANEQFF TGTGCTAGCAGCCCTCCGAGGGCTAATGAGCAGTTCTTC
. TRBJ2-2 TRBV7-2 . CASSLFLAGATGELFF TGTGCCAGCAGCTTATTTCTCGCGGGGGCCACCGGGGAGCTGTTTTTT